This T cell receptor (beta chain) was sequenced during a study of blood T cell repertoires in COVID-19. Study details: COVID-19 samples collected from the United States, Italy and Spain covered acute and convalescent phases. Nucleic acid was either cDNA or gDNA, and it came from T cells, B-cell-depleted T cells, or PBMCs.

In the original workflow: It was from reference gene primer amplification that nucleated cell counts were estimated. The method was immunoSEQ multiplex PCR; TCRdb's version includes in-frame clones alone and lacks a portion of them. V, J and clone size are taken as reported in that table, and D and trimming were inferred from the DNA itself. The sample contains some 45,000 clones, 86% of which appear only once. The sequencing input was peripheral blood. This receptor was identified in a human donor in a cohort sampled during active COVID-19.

The CDR3 nucleotides are TGTGCCAGCAGCCGAATAGCGGATCAAGAGACCCAGTACTTC. Its translation is CASSRIADQETQYF. This chain joins TRBV11-3 and TRBJ2-5; D is perhaps TRBD2 (6 bases). Per the germline V gene, CDR1 is SGHNT and CDR2 is YENEEA. There are 14 residues in the CDR3. V was trimmed by 5 bases and J by 2 bases, leaving 12 bases between them.